This T cell receptor (beta chain) was obtained from a study of blood T cell repertoires in COVID-19. Study-wide context: The cDNA or gDNA used as material had been derived from T cells, B-cell-depleted T cells, or PBMCs.

CDR1 is MNHEY, CDR2 SMNVEV, per germline (reference sequence). CDR3 size: 17 residues. V was clipped by 4 bases and J by 10 bases, with 23 bases between them. Patients of the Seattle cohort, enrolled during active infection, were followed longitudinally. This clone was seen a single time. In the original processing: Estimates of nucleated cell counts were drawn from the amplification of reference gene primers. Sequencing was performed with immunoSEQ multiplex PCR; in TCRdb, only in-frame clones are kept and a portion is missing. D and trimming were read from the DNA, whereas the V and J calls and clone size are those reported in that table. The sample has over 65,000 clones; about 86% are singletons.

The chain couples TRBV27 to TRBJ1-6; D remains unclear. The sequenced material came from peripheral blood. The sequence came from a man of 80 years or more with COVID-19, enrolled during active disease. The CDR3 spells CASSSRLRSGPYSPLHF. The CDR3 DNA is TGTGCCAGCAGTTCCCGACTCCGTTCCGGCCCCTACTCACCCCTCCACTTT.